Listed here are 17 T cell receptor beta chains from one sample, sequenced in a study of beta chain features in type 1 diabetes. These receptors have no identified antigens. Sequencing targeted expressed TCRB transcripts, as all isolated RNA had been reverse transcribed. Using immunoSEQ multiplex PCR, the repertoire was profiled, and TCRdb retains in-frame clones only, with some absent. The sample includes fewer than 70,000 clones, 55% to 70% of them seen just once. Overall study findings and caveats: Among patients with Type 1 diabetes, TCRB CDR3s were moderately but significantly shorter in every one of the four CD4+ subsets.

The sample comprised stem cell memory CD4+ T cells from blood. Every receptor here comes from a woman aged 25-40 years with type 1 diabetes.

This clone showed up just once. The V call is TRBV27, the J call TRBJ2-7; 11 nucleotides match TRBD2. Germline trimming cut 4 bases from V and 6 bases from J; bases unmatched to any gene: 8. The CDR3 is 15 residues long. Germline V CDR1 and CDR2: MNHEY, SMNVEV (reference sequence). The CDR3 nucleotides are TGTGCCAGCAGTTCAGGGACTAGCGGCCTCTTCGAGCAGTACTTC. This encodes CASSSGTSGLFEQYF.

This rearrangement joins TRBV10-3 to TRBJ1-2, with 10 bases identical to TRBD1. Trimming cost V 3 bases and J 7 bases; bases outside gene matches: 5. The CDR3 is 14 amino acids. The germline gives CDR1 ENHRY, CDR2 SYGVKD. Written as DNA, the CDR3 is TGTGCCATCAGTGAAGGACAGGGGGAGGCTGGCTACACCTTC. Translating gives CAISEGQGEAGYTF.

V and J are TRBV19 and TRBJ2-1; D call uncertain. The germline V gene has CDR1 LNHDA and CDR2 SQIVND (reference sequence). This CDR3 is built from 11 residues. V lost 6 bases and J 14 bases, leaving 14 bases between the germline ends. For the CDR3, the DNA is TGTGCCAGTAGAGACAAAGTCGGTGAGTTCTTC. Translation: CASRDKVGEFF.

V and J are TRBV29-1 and TRBJ1-1; possibly TRBD1 for D (6 bases). Trimming left V 7 bases short and J 6 bases short, with 9 bases between. The CDR3 is 10 amino acids. Germline CDR1 reads SQVTM; CDR2 reads ANQGSEA. The CDR3 here is CSAGHSEAFF. The CDR3, as DNA: TGCAGCGCGGGACACTCTGAAGCTTTCTTT. Full variable domain (missing parts from reference TRBV29-1 and TRBJ1-1): SAVISQKPSRDICQRGTSLTIQCQVDSQVTMMFWYRQQPGQSLTLIATANQGSEATYESGFVIDKFPISRPNLTFSTLTVSNMSPEDSSIYLCSAGHSEAFFGQGTRLTVV.

The chain combines TRBV5-1 with TRBJ2-5; 13 bases line up with TRBD2. This CDR3 contains 16 residues. Trimming took 2 bases from V and 5 from J; bases not matched to a gene: 6. Germline values: CDR1 SGHRS, CDR2 YFSETQ. CDR3 sequence: CASSFARTSGSETQYF. CDR3 in DNA: TGCGCCAGCAGCTTCGCCCGGACTAGCGGGAGTGAGACCCAGTACTTC.

The V call is TRBV5-1, the J call TRBJ2-3; TRBD2 matches at 8 bases. From germline, CDR1 is SGHRS and CDR2 YFSETQ. The CDR3 is made up of 16 amino acids. The V and J ends lost 4 bases and 1 base, in that order; junction bases with no gene match: 8. In DNA form, the CDR3 reads TGCGCCAGCAGCCTACCAGCGGGAGAGGGCACAGATACGCAGTATTTT. The encoded protein is CASSLPAGEGTDTQYF.

The rearrangement uses TRBV18 and TRBJ1-1; the D gene is possibly TRBD1 (6 bases). Trimming cost V 5 bases and J 5 bases, with 12 bases left between them. CDR3 size: 13 residues. CDR1 and CDR2 (germline): KGHSH, LQKENI. DNA of the CDR3: TGTGCCAGCTCAATACAGGGAAATACTGAAGCTTTCTTT. This codes for CASSIQGNTEAFF. Full variable domain (rest looked up from reference TRBV18 and TRBJ1-1): NAGVMQNPRHLVRRRGQEARLRCSPMKGHSHVYWYRQLPEEGLKFMVYLQKENIIDESGMPKERFSAEFPKEGPSILRIQQVVRGDSAAYFCASSIQGNTEAFFGQGTRLTVV.

The chain joins TRBV5-1 to TRBJ1-5; TRBD1 is a possible D gene (5 bases). With 4 bases removed from V and 4 bases from J, the gap between germline ends came to 12 bases. This CDR3 is 14 amino acids long. Per the germline V gene, CDR1 is SGHRS and CDR2 is YFSETQ. The CDR3 nucleotides are TGCGCCAGCAGCCTTTCAGGGTCGAATCAGCCCCAGCATTTT. Translating it yields CASSLSGSNQPQHF. Looking up the rest from reference TRBV5-1 and TRBJ1-5 gives the full variable domain: KAGVTQTPRYLIKTRGQQVTLSCSPISGHRSVSWYQQTPGQGLQFLFEYFSETQRNKGNFPGRFSGRQFSNSRSEMNVSTLELGDSALYLCASSLSGSNQPQHFGDGTRLSIL.

This clone appeared a single time. The chain is built from TRBV5-1 and TRBJ2-5; 14 positions agree with TRBD2. The CDR3 extends over 16 amino acids. Germline V lookup: CDR1 SGHRS, CDR2 YFSETQ. V trimming: 4 bases; J trimming: 4 bases; junction bases outside the gene matches: 6. The CDR3 here is CASSPGLAGELETQYF. In nucleotides, the CDR3 is TGCGCCAGCAGCCCGGGACTAGCGGGAGAGTTAGAGACCCAGTACTTC.

V usage is TRBV30 and J usage is TRBJ1-3; D uncertain. Germline V CDR1 and CDR2: GTSNPN, SVGIG (reference sequence). The CDR3 spans 13 residues. The V and J ends lost 2 bases and 4 bases respectively, with 9 bases between them. The CDR3 loop reads CAWSMAAGNTIYF. CDR3 coding DNA: TGTGCCTGGAGTATGGCGGCCGGAAACACCATATATTTT.

This rearrangement joins TRBV14 to TRBJ2-1, with TRBD2 matching 8 bases. The V gene end was trimmed by 1 base and the J gene end by 10 bases; junction bases not matched to a gene: 6. The CDR3 has 14 amino acids. Germline lookup yields CDR1 SGHDN and CDR2 FVKESK. The CDR3 region is CASSQGLAGREQFF. The CDR3 DNA reads as TGTGCCAGCAGCCAAGGGCTAGCGGGCAGGGAGCAGTTCTTC.

The chain links TRBV14 to TRBJ2-5; 11 nucleotides line up with TRBD2. Germline V gene sequence: CDR1 SGHDN, CDR2 FVKESK. The CDR3 contains 16 residues. Trimming removed 2 bases from V and 4 bases from J; junction bases left unmatched: 6. CDR3 residues: CASSQRVLAGAETQYF. The CDR3, as DNA: TGTGCCAGCAGCCAAAGAGTACTAGCGGGAGCAGAGACCCAGTACTTC.

The chain couples TRBV2 to TRBJ1-2, with TRBD1 matching 7 bases. With 8 bases clipped from V and 6 bases from J, the junction kept 12 bases outside the gene matches. The length of the CDR3 is 14 residues. CDR1 and CDR2 from the germline V gene are SNHLY and FYNNEI. CDR3 DNA: TGTGCCAGCTCGACCATAATAGGGACAGATGGCTACACCTTC. Its translation: CASSTIIGTDGYTF.

This clone was counted a single time. The genes are TRBV2 and TRBJ2-3, with a possible D match to TRBD2 (5 bases). From germline, CDR1 is SNHLY and CDR2 FYNNEI. Trimming left V 7 bases short and J 7 bases short, with 18 bases between. CDR3 length equals 14 residues. CDR3 DNA: TGTGCCAGCAACGGCGGGCTGAGGAGTAATACGCAGTATTTT. Translating gives CASNGGLRSNTQYF.

This clone was seen a few times. The chain links TRBV19 to TRBJ1-1; the D is unclear. Trimming removed 6 bases from V and 0 bases from J, with 11 bases in between. CDR3 length: 14 residues. In germline, CDR1 is LNHDA, CDR2 SQIVND (reference sequence). CDR3 DNA: TGTGCCAGTAGCCCCCACATCATGAACACTGAAGCTTTCTTT. This encodes CASSPHIMNTEAFF.

The chain uses TRBV19 and TRBJ2-2; 9 bases map to TRBD2. This CDR3 spans 16 amino acids. Germline CDR1 is LNHDA and CDR2 is SQIVND (reference sequence). After removal of 1 base from V and 3 bases from J, the junction contained 3 bases not matched to a gene. The CDR3 DNA sequence: TGTGCCAGTAGTATAGCAGCGGGAGGTGACACCGGGGAGCTGTTTTTT. It translates to CASSIAAGGDTGELFF.

The rearrangement joins TRBV1 to TRBJ2-5; the listed D gene, TRBD1, was not tested against the DNA. TRBV1 is a pseudogene. The length of the CDR3 is 16 residues. Here the CDR3 reads CTSSLGSRDNKETQYF. In nucleotides, the CDR3 is TGCACCAGCAGCCTAGGATCCCGGGACAATAAAGAGACCCAGTACTTC.